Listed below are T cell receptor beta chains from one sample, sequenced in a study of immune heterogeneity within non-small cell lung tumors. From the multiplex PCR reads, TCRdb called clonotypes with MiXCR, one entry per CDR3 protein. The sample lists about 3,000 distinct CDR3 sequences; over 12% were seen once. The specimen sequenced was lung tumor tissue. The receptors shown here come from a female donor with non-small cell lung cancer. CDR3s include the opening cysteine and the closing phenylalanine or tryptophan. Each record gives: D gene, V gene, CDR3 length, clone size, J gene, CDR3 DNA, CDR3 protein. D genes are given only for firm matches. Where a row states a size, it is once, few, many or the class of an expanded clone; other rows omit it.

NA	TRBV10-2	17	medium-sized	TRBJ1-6	TGCGCCAGCAGTGAGGCCCGGGGGGGCTCCTATAATTCACCCCTCCACTTT	CASSEARGGSYNSPLHF
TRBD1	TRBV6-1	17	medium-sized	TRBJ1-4	TGTGCCAGCAGTAAAGGACAGGGCTTTGCAACTAATGAAAAACTGTTTTTT	CASSKGQGFATNEKLFF
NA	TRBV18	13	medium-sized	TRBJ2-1	TGTGCCAGCTCACCAGGCTCCGCCGGTGAGCAGTTCTTC	CASSPGSAGEQFF
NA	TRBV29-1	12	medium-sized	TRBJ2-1	TGCAGCGTTTCCGGAGTGAGCAATGAGCAGTTCTTC	CSVSGVSNEQFF
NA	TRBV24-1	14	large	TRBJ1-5	TGTGCCACCAGTGATGTGGGGGCTAGTCAGCCCCAGCATTTT	CATSDVGASQPQHF
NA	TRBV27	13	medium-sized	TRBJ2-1	TGTGCCAGCAGTCGTGGGAGCCTCAATGAGCAGTTCTTC	CASSRGSLNEQFF
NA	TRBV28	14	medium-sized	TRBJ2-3	TGTGCCAGCAGTCTAGCGTCTAGCACAGATACGCAGTATTTT	CASSLASSTDTQYF
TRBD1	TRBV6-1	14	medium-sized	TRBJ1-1	TGTGCCAGCAGTGCCTTGACAGGGAGCACTGAAGCTTTCTTT	CASSALTGSTEAFF
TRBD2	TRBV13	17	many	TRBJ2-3	TGTGCCAGCAGCTTAGGCAGCGGGATGGTTGGCACAGATACGCAGTATTTT	CASSLGSGMVGTDTQYF
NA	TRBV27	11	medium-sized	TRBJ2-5	TGTGCCAGCAGTTTGGGCGAGACCCAGTACTTC	CASSLGETQYF
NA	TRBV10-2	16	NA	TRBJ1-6	TGCGCCAGCAGTGTAACGATACAGGGACTATTTTCACCCCTCCACTTT	CASSVTIQGLFSPLHF
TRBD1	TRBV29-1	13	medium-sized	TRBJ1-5	TGCAGCGTCAGGGACAGGGATGATCAGCCCCAGCATTTT	CSVRDRDDQPQHF
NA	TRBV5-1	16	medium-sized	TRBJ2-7	TGCGCCAGCAGCTTGGAGGGACCGATGGCCTCCTACGAGCAGTACTTC	CASSLEGPMASYEQYF
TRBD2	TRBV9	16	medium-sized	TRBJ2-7	TGTGCCAGCAGCTTCAGCGGGAGGGCCTCGACCTACGAGCAGTACTTC	CASSFSGRASTYEQYF
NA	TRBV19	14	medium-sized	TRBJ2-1	TGTGCCAGTACGGGCGGAGTTTACTCCAATGAGCAGTTCTTC	CASTGGVYSNEQFF
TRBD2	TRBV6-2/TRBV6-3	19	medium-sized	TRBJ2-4	TGTGCCAGCAGTTACTCGATAGCGGGAGTGGTACTAGCCAAAAACATTCAGTACTTC	CASSYSIAGVVLAKNIQYF
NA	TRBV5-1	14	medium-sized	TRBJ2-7	TGCGCCAGCAGCTTGGTTCAGACGCCCGGCGAGCAGTACTTC	CASSLVQTPGEQYF
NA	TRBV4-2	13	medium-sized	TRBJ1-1	TGTGCCAGCAGCCCGCCCCTAAACACTGAAGCTTTCTTT	CASSPPLNTEAFF
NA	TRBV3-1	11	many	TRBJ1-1	TGTGCCAGCAGCCAACGAGGGGAAGCTTTCTTT	CASSQRGEAFF
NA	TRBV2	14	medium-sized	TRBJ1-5	TGTGCCAGCAGCTCACAGGGTAGCAATCAGCCCCAGCATTTT	CASSSQGSNQPQHF
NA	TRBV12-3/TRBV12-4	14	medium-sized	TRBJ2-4	TGTGCCAGCAGTTTAGCGGGAGCCAAAAACATTCAGTACTTC	CASSLAGAKNIQYF
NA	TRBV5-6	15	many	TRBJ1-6	TGTGCCAGCAGCCAGGGCAGGGTTGGGTATTCACCCCTCCACTTT	CASSQGRVGYSPLHF
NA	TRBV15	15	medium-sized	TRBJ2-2	TGTGCCACCAGTATCCGAGCGGAAAACACCGGGGAGCTGTTTTTT	CATSIRAENTGELFF
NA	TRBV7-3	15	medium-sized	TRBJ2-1	TGTGCCAGCAGTTATTTTGGGGGAACCTACAATGAGCAGTTCTTC	CASSYFGGTYNEQFF
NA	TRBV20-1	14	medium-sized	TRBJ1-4	TGCAGTGCCCCCTCTGGGGGCTTAGATGAAAAACTGTTTTTT	CSAPSGGLDEKLFF
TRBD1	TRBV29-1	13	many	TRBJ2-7	TGCAGCGTGCCCGGACAGGGGGCCTACGAGCAGTACTTC	CSVPGQGAYEQYF
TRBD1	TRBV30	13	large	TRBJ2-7	TGTGCCTGGAGTGTAGGGACAGGGTCCGAGCAGTACTTC	CAWSVGTGSEQYF
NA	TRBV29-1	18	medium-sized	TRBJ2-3	TGCAGCGTTGCCCTACTCGGGGGACCGACAGGTAGCACAGATACGCAGTATTTT	CSVALLGGPTGSTDTQYF
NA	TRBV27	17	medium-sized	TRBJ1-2	TGTGCCAGCAGTTTATCGGGGAGAGGGATCGATGACTATGGCTACACCTTC	CASSLSGRGIDDYGYTF
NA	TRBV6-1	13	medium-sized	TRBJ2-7	TGTGCCAGCATAGGCAGGTTCTCCTACGAGCAGTACTTC	CASIGRFSYEQYF
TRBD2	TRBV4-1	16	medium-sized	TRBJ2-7	TGCGCCAGCAGCAAATCCACGACTAGCTCGTGGTACGAGCAGTACTTC	CASSKSTTSSWYEQYF
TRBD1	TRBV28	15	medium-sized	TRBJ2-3	TGTGCCAGCAGCCAAGGGGGCGGGAGCACAGATACGCAGTATTTT	CASSQGGGSTDTQYF
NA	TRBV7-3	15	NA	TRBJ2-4	TGTGCCAGCATCGTAGTTGCAGGGATGGGGGGTCTTCAGTACTTC	CASIVVAGMGGLQYF
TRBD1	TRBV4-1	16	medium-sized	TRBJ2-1	TGCGCCAGCAGCCTAGGTCGGACAGGACTTTACAATGAGCAGTTCTTC	CASSLGRTGLYNEQFF
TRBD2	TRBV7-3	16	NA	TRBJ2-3	TGTGCCAGCAGCTTTACTAGCGGGAGTATGGCAGATACGCAGTATTTT	CASSFTSGSMADTQYF
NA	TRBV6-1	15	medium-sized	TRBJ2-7	TGTGCCAGCAGTGAGGCGGCAGGGGAAGCCTACGAGCAGTACTTC	CASSEAAGEAYEQYF
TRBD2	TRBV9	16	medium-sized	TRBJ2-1	TGTGCCAGCAGCGAACCTAGCGGGAGGACCTACAATGAGCAGTTCTTC	CASSEPSGRTYNEQFF
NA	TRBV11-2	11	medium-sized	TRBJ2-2	TGTGCCAGCAGCTTAACCGGGGAGCTGTTTTTT	CASSLTGELFF
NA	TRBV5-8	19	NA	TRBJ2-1	TGTGCCAGCAGCTTGACACTGACTAGTTTTCGGGTTTCCTACAATGAGCAGTTCTTC	CASSLTLTSFRVSYNEQFF
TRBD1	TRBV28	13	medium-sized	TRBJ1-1	TGTGCCAGCAGTACCCCAGGGGGTACTGAAGCTTTCTTT	CASSTPGGTEAFF
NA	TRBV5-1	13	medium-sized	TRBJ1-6	TGCGCCAGCAGAGACGGACCGAATAGGCCCCTCCACTTT	CASRDGPNRPLHF
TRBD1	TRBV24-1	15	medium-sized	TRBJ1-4	TGTGCCACCAGTGACGGGACAGGCCTTAATGAAAAACTGTTTTTT	CATSDGTGLNEKLFF
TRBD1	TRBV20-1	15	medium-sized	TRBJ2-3	TGCAGTGCCCCCCTATTGACAGGGTCCACAGATACGCAGTATTTT	CSAPLLTGSTDTQYF
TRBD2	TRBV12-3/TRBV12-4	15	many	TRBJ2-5	TGTGCCAGCAGTTTAGGGGCGGGAGGTACCGAGACCCAGTACTTC	CASSLGAGGTETQYF
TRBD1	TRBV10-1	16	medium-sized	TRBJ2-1	TGCGCCAGCAGTTTATCCGGGACAGGGAGCTACAATGAGCAGTTCTTC	CASSLSGTGSYNEQFF
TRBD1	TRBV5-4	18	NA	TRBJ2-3	TGTGCCAGCAGCTTGGGGGACAGGGTGACGGGTAGCACAGATACGCAGTATTTT	CASSLGDRVTGSTDTQYF
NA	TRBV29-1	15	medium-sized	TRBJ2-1	TGCAGCGTTGATCGACAGGCCAGCTCCTACAATGAGCAGTTCTTC	CSVDRQASSYNEQFF
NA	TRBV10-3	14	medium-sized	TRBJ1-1	TGTGCCATCAGTGAGCGCGGGGGGCGGCTAGGAGCTTTCTTT	CAISERGGRLGAFF
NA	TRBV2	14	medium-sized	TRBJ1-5	TGTGCCAGCAGCGACATGGGGGGCAATCAGCCCCAGCATTTT	CASSDMGGNQPQHF
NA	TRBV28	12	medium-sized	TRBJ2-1	TGTGCCAGCAGTCAAGACTACAGTGAGCAGTTCTTC	CASSQDYSEQFF
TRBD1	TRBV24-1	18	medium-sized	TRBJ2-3	TGTGCCACCAGTGACCAGACAGGGTATGGGGCGACGGCAGATACGCAGTATTTT	CATSDQTGYGATADTQYF
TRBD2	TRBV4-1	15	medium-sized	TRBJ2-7	TGCGCCAGCAGCCAAGGCTGGGGGGGCTCCTACGAGCAGTACTTC	CASSQGWGGSYEQYF
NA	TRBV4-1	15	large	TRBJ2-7	TGCGCCAGCAGCCAAGGAGGCGGCAGCTCCTACGAGCAGTACTTC	CASSQGGGSSYEQYF
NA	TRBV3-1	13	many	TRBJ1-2	TGTGCCAGCAGCCAAGTAGAAACCTATGGCTACACCTTC	CASSQVETYGYTF
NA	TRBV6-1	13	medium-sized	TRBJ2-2	TGTGCCAGCATCGCCAGGGACACCGGGGAGCTGTTTTTT	CASIARDTGELFF
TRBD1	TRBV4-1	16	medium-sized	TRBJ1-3	TGCGCCAGCAGCCAAGGCCGGGGACAGCAAAGAAACACCATATATTTT	CASSQGRGQQRNTIYF
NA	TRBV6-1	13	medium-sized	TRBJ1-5	TGTGCCAGCAGAAAGGACCCTAATCAGCCCCAGCATTTT	CASRKDPNQPQHF